This entry describes one T cell receptor beta chain. The data were taken from a study of T cell changes during pregnancy in multiple sclerosis. Germline-derived CDR1 and CDR2 are SGHNT and YYREEE (reference sequence). Trimming took 0 bases from V and 0 from J, leaving 18 bases between them. This CDR3 comprises 18 residues. Here immunoSEQ multiplex PCR was the method, and the copy in TCRdb shows in-frame clones only, minus some. The sample yields around 52,000 clones, around 92% seen once. Specimen: CD4+ T cells from peripheral blood mononuclear cells, collected in the second trimester of pregnancy. The chain combines TRBV5-4 with TRBJ1-1; tentatively, D is TRBD1 (5 bases). This sequence originates from a female donor with multiple sclerosis, enrolled in a pregnancy study. CDR3 sequence (DNA): TGTGCCAGCAGCTTGGGCCAGGGATGGGCCGGATTGAACACTGAAGCTTTCTTT. Its translation is CASSLGQGWAGLNTEAFF.